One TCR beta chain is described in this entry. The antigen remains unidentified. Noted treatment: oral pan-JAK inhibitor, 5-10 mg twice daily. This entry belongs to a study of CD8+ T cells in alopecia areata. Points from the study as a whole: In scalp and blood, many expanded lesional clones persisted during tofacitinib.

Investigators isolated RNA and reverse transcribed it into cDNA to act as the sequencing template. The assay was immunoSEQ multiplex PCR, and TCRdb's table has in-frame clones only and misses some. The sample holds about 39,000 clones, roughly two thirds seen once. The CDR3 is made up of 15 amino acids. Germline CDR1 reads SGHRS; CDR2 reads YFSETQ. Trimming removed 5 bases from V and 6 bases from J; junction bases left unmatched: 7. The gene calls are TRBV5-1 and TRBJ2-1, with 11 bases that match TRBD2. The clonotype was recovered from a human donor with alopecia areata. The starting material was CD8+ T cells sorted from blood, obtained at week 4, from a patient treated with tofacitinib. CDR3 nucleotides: TGCGCCAGCAGGGATAGCGGGGGGGCCTTCAATGAGCAGTTCTTC. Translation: CASRDSGGAFNEQFF.